These 31 T cell receptor beta chains originate from one sample sequenced in a study of T cell responses to AZD1222 COVID-19 vaccine. Clones were read by immunoSEQ multiplex PCR, and TCRdb kept only the in-frame ones, dropping some. Of about 94,000 clones in the sample, 70% to 90% were seen once. This specimen consisted of peripheral blood, obtained on day 0 of AZD1222 vaccination. The receptor set was obtained from an adult in good health.

This clone was seen a few times. This chain connects TRBV4-1 to TRBJ2-5; D is uncertain. The V gene's germline CDR1 is MGHRA and CDR2 YSYEKL. This CDR3 has 15 residues. Trimming removed 4 bases at V and 1 base at J, with 13 bases between. CDR3 loop: CASSRNDDIQETQYF. In DNA form, the CDR3 reads TGCGCCAGCAGCCGCAACGACGACATCCAAGAGACCCAGTACTTC.

This chain links TRBV28 with TRBJ2-3; 10 bases are shared with TRBD2. The CDR3 consists of 15 residues. Germline CDR1 and CDR2: MDHEN and SYDVKM. V shed 6 bases and J 2 bases; nucleotides not matched to a gene: 5. CDR3 amino acids: CASSLSGGITDTQYF. CDR3 sequence (DNA): TGTGCCAGCAGCCTTAGCGGGGGGATCACAGATACGCAGTATTTT. Variable domain in full (rest from reference TRBV28 and TRBJ2-3): DVKVTQSSRYLVKRTGEKVFLECVQDMDHENMFWYRQDPGLGLRLIYFSYDVKMKEKGDIPEGYSVSREKKERFSLILESASTNQTSMYLCASSLSGGITDTQYFGPGTRLTVL.

V and J are TRBV19 and TRBJ1-1, with 7 bases aligning to TRBD1. This CDR3 spans 14 amino acids. The trim removed 4 bases at V and 0 bases at J, leaving 2 bases unmatched. The germline gives CDR1 LNHDA, CDR2 SQIVND (reference sequence). The DNA of the CDR3 is TGTGCCAGTAGTAGGGACAGCCTGAACACTGAAGCTTTCTTT. Protein: CASSRDSLNTEAFF.

This chain connects TRBV6-4 to TRBJ2-2; D unclear. Germline CDR1 reads MRHNA; CDR2 reads SNTAGT. Trimming shortened V by 3 bases and J by 1 base, and 6 bases separated the two germline ends. There are 14 residues in the CDR3. Written as DNA, the CDR3 is TGTGCCAGCAGTGAACTCCTGAACACCGGGGAGCTGTTTTTT. Protein: CASSELLNTGELFF.

The rearrangement joins TRBV9 to TRBJ1-3, with D possibly matching TRBD1 (6 bases). Trimming cost V 0 bases and J 0 bases, with 13 bases left between them. The CDR3 runs to 17 residues. Per germline, CDR1 SGDLS and CDR2 YYNGEE. The CDR3 coding sequence is TGTGCCAGCAGCGTAGTGGAGGGGGGGCTCTCTGGAAACACCATATATTTT. Translating gives CASSVVEGGLSGNTIYF.

The genes are TRBV6-6 and TRBJ1-2; a possible D gene is TRBD1 (5 bases). Germline V CDR1 and CDR2: MNHNY, SVGAGI (reference sequence). This CDR3 contains 14 residues. V lost 6 bases and J lost 7, with 18 bases in between. CDR3 region: CASRGGNRRLGYTF. The CDR3 bases are TGTGCCAGCAGGGGGGGGAACAGGAGACTTGGCTACACCTTC.

In DNA form, the CDR3 reads TGTGCCAGCTCACCTAAGACAGGCACTGAAGCTTTCTTT. Translated: CASSPKTGTEAFF. J is TRBJ1-1 and V is TRBV18, with TRBD1 as a possible D gene (6 bases). CDR1 is KGHSH, CDR2 LQKENI, per germline. Trimming left V 3 bases short and J 4 bases short, with 9 bases between. The CDR3 runs to 13 residues. The full variable domain, with the rest looked up from reference TRBV18 and TRBJ1-1, is NAGVMQNPRHLVRRRGQEARLRCSPMKGHSHVYWYRQLPEEGLKFMVYLQKENIIDESGMPKERFSAEFPKEGPSILRIQQVVRGDSAAYFCASSPKTGTEAFFGQGTRLTVV.

This chain links TRBV7-3 with TRBJ2-5; 12 bases align to TRBD2. The ends lost 5 bases at V and 7 bases at J; junction bases unmatched: 8. The CDR3 contains 15 residues. Germline V lookup: CDR1 SGHTA, CDR2 FQGTGA. The CDR3 spells CASSPRTSGVGTQYF. The CDR3 nucleotides read TGTGCCAGCAGCCCGAGGACTAGCGGGGTCGGGACCCAGTACTTC.

This rearrangement joins TRBV7-9 to TRBJ2-2, with D perhaps matching TRBD2 (5 bases). Per germline, CDR1 SEHNR and CDR2 FQNEAQ (reference sequence). This CDR3 spans 12 amino acids. The CDR3: CVPRSGTGELFF. DNA for the CDR3: TGTGTCCCCCGCAGCGGAACCGGGGAGCTGTTTTTT.

The V call is TRBV7-2, the J call TRBJ1-1; perhaps TRBD1 as D (5 bases). Germline CDR1 and CDR2: SGHTA and FQGNSA. This CDR3 is 15 amino acids long. Between the trimmed V and J ends, which lost 2 bases and 1 base, there was a span of 11 bases. The CDR3 protein is CASSLLDISNTEAFF. CDR3 DNA: TGTGCCAGCAGCTTATTGGACATCTCGAACACTGAAGCTTTCTTT.

This sequence joins TRBV11-2 and TRBJ1-2; TRBD1 is a possible D gene (5 bases). The germline CDR1 and CDR2 sequences are SGHAT and FQNNGV. Trimming took off 3 bases at V and 5 bases at J, with 19 bases between the two ends. This CDR3 comprises 16 residues. The chain's CDR3 is CASSFTTAGTTYGYTF. DNA of the CDR3: TGTGCCAGCAGCTTTACGACAGCCGGGACGACATATGGCTACACCTTC.

The V and J genes are TRBV18 and TRBJ1-4; 11 bases are shared with TRBD1. Germline lookup yields CDR1 KGHSH and CDR2 LQKENI. The V and J ends lost 3 bases and 6 bases, in that order; junction bases with no gene match: 6. The CDR3 totals 16 residues. CDR3 in amino acids: CASSPQDRGRHEKLFF. CDR3 nucleotides: TGTGCCAGCTCACCCCAGGACAGGGGGCGCCATGAAAAACTGTTTTTT.

V usage is TRBV19 and J usage is TRBJ1-1, with D unresolved. Germline CDR1 reads LNHDA; CDR2 reads SQIVND (reference sequence). Trimming stripped 6 bases from V and 6 bases from J, with 14 bases between. The CDR3 length is 13 residues. The CDR3 spells CASSPMRGAEAFF. The CDR3 coding sequence is TGTGCCAGTAGCCCAATGCGAGGTGCTGAAGCTTTCTTT. Combining the CDR3 with reference TRBV19 and TRBJ1-1 gives the whole variable domain DGGITQSPKYLFRKEGQNVTLSCEQNLNHDAMYWYRQDPGQGLRLIYYSQIVNDFQKGDIAEGYSVSREKKESFPLTVTSAQKNPTAFYLCASSPMRGAEAFFGQGTRLTVV.

As regards this clone: The sample carries other DNA sequences with the same CDR3. V and J are TRBV6-2 or TRBV6-3 and TRBJ2-2; no reliable D call. Trimming pared 2 bases from V and 1 base from J, leaving 5 bases between. This CDR3 spans 14 amino acids. Germline CDR1 and CDR2: MNHEY and SVGEGT. The CDR3 sequence: CASSYGGNTGELFF. The CDR3, as DNA: TGTGCCAGCAGTTACGGCGGGAACACCGGGGAGCTGTTTTTT.

The chain couples TRBV5-1 to TRBJ2-1; D is uncertain. The germline CDR1 and CDR2 sequences are SGHRS and YFSETQ. The length of the CDR3 is 13 residues. Trimming stripped 1 base from V and 5 bases from J, with 7 bases between. CDR3 bases: TGCGCCAGCAGCTTGACACGGAACAATGAGCAGTTCTTC. The encoded protein is CASSLTRNNEQFF.

The chain uses TRBV7-2 and TRBJ1-1; possible D gene TRBD1, 5 bases. The CDR3 covers 15 residues. CDR1 and CDR2 from the germline V gene are SGHTA and FQGNSA. V was shortened by 0 bases and J by 6 bases, with 14 bases between the two germline ends. The CDR3 protein is CASSLAEGRVAEAFF. The CDR3 DNA follows: TGTGCCAGCAGCTTAGCAGAGGGGAGGGTCGCTGAAGCTTTCTTT.

The chain employs TRBV5-1 and TRBJ1-2; D is unclear. Trimming took 0 bases from V and 0 from J, leaving 9 bases between them. This CDR3 region has 15 residues. Germline V CDR1 and CDR2: SGHRS, YFSETQ. The CDR3 reads CASSLEGDPNYGYTF. The CDR3 nucleotides read TGCGCCAGCAGCTTGGAGGGCGATCCTAACTATGGCTACACCTTC.

For the CDR3, the DNA is TGTGCCAGCAGGGTGCTCAGCCAGGGAGACCTTGAAGCTTTCTTT. It is translated as CASRVLSQGDLEAFF. This chain uses TRBV5-8 with TRBJ1-1, with a weak D call TRBD1 (5 bases). The CDR3 consists of 15 residues. V was pared by 5 bases and J by 7 bases, with 21 bases between. CDR1 is SGHTS, CDR2 YDEGEE, per germline. Based on the CDR3 plus reference TRBV5-8 and TRBJ1-1, the full variable domain is EAGVTQSPTHLIKTRGQQATLRCSPISGHTSVYWYQQALGLGLQFLLWYDEGEERNRGNFPPRFSGRQFPNYSSELNVNALELEDSALYLCASRVLSQGDLEAFFGQGTRLTVV.

V is TRBV11-1 and J is TRBJ1-1, with 7 nucleotides matching TRBD1. The CDR3 spans 13 residues. J was trimmed by 4 bases and V by 7 bases; bases with no gene match: 6. CDR1 SGHAT and CDR2 FQDESV come from the germline V gene (reference sequence). Written as DNA, the CDR3 is TGTGCCAGCAAAACGCCAGGGGGCACTGAAGCTTTCTTT. This codes for CASKTPGGTEAFF.

The CDR3, as DNA: TGTGCCAGCAGCTGGACAGCAAACTATGGCTACACCTTC. This gives the protein CASSWTANYGYTF. V usage is TRBV7-2 and J usage is TRBJ1-2, with a possible D match to TRBD1 (6 bases). V lost 4 bases and J 2 bases, leaving 8 bases between the germline ends. CDR1 and CDR2 from the germline V gene are SGHTA and FQGNSA. This CDR3 comprises 13 residues.

The chain combines TRBV2 with TRBJ2-5; TRBD2 aligns across 10 bases. Trimming cost V 6 bases and J 4 bases; bases outside gene matches: 8. This CDR3 spans 15 amino acids. The germline V gene encodes CDR1 SNHLY and CDR2 FYNNEI. As DNA, the CDR3 is TGTGCCAGCAGCCCCGGGACTAGCGTAGCAGAGACCCAGTACTTC. Protein product: CASSPGTSVAETQYF.

V and J are TRBV11-1 and TRBJ2-1; tentatively, D is TRBD1 (5 bases). CDR1 SGHAT and CDR2 FQDESV come from the germline V gene (reference sequence). This CDR3 spans 12 amino acids. V was trimmed by 2 bases and J by 6 bases, leaving 5 bases between them. Written as DNA, the CDR3 is TGTGCCAGCAGCTTAACAGGCAATGAGCAGTTCTTC. Its protein is CASSLTGNEQFF.

V gene TRBV3-1 (or the pseudogene TRBV3-2) combines with J gene TRBJ1-2; 9 bases map to TRBD1. Trimming removed 0 bases from V and 4 bases from J; junction bases left unmatched: 3. This CDR3 has 15 residues. CDR1 is LGHDT and CDR2 is YNNKEL in the germline V gene (reference sequence). CDR3 protein: CASSQDVDRGYGYTF. As DNA, the CDR3 is TGTGCCAGCAGCCAAGATGTGGACAGGGGCTATGGCTACACCTTC.

This rearrangement joins TRBV29-1 to TRBJ1-2, with 10 nucleotides matching TRBD1. Germline V gene sequence: CDR1 SQVTM, CDR2 ANQGSEA. The V and J ends lost 4 bases and 8 bases, in that order; junction bases with no gene match: 7. This CDR3 has 13 amino acids. The CDR3 sequence is CSVGQGALGGYTF. CDR3 DNA: TGCAGCGTTGGACAGGGGGCGCTGGGAGGCTACACCTTC.

The rearrangement links TRBV3-1 (or the pseudogene TRBV3-2) to TRBJ1-2; D remains unclear. The CDR3 contains 14 residues. The ends were cut back, 0 bases at V and 8 bases at J, with 13 bases in the middle. Germline CDR1 reads LGHDT; CDR2 reads YNNKEL (reference sequence). CDR3 nucleotides: TGTGCCAGCAGCCAAGATAACGGGGTGTACGGCTACACCTTC. This encodes CASSQDNGVYGYTF.

The genes are TRBV4-3 and TRBJ1-1; the match to TRBD1 covers 8 bases. Unmatched junction bases numbered 4, after V lost 3 bases and J lost 1 base. This CDR3 has 15 amino acids. Germline lookup yields CDR1 LGHNA and CDR2 YSLEER. The CDR3: CASSQRQGWNTEAFF. The CDR3 coding sequence is TGCGCCAGCAGCCAGCGACAGGGGTGGAACACTGAAGCTTTCTTT.

This clone was counted a single time. The genes are TRBV19 and TRBJ2-4; no clear D. V gave up 11 bases and J gave up 4 bases, with 15 bases separating them. This CDR3 is 13 amino acids long. CDR1 LNHDA and CDR2 SQIVND come from the germline V gene (reference sequence). The chain's CDR3 is CAQSPVSKNIQYF. In nucleotides, the CDR3 is TGTGCCCAATCTCCGGTTTCAAAAAACATTCAGTACTTC. Variable domain in full (rest from reference TRBV19 and TRBJ2-4): DGGITQSPKYLFRKEGQNVTLSCEQNLNHDAMYWYRQDPGQGLRLIYYSQIVNDFQKGDIAEGYSVSREKKESFPLTVTSAQKNPTAFYLCAQSPVSKNIQYFGAGTRLSVL.

V gene TRBV4-1 combines with J gene TRBJ2-3; D is perhaps TRBD1 (6 bases). V shed 2 bases and J shed 3 bases, with 12 bases lying between them. The CDR3 covers 15 residues. From germline, CDR1 is MGHRA and CDR2 YSYEKL. CDR3 DNA: TGCGCCAGCAGCCAACAGCAGGGGTATACAGATACGCAGTATTTT. It yields the protein CASSQQQGYTDTQYF.

The V and J genes are TRBV5-1 and TRBJ2-5, with 8 bases identical to TRBD2. CDR1 SGHRS and CDR2 YFSETQ come from the germline V gene. Unmatched junction bases numbered 3, after V lost 0 bases and J lost 5 bases. This CDR3 spans 14 amino acids. The CDR3 coding sequence is TGCGCCAGCAGCTTGGCGGGGGGGCTGGAGACCCAGTACTTC. Protein sequence: CASSLAGGLETQYF.

The rearrangement joins TRBV18 to TRBJ1-2; D perhaps matches TRBD1 (6 bases). The CDR3 has 14 residues. V was trimmed by 1 base and J by 2 bases, leaving 8 bases between them. The germline V gene has CDR1 KGHSH and CDR2 LQKENI. The CDR3 nucleotides read TGTGCCAGCTCACCACAAACAGGGAACTATGGCTACACCTTC. The encoded protein is CASSPQTGNYGYTF.

The chain combines TRBV20-1 with TRBJ1-2; no reliable D call. Germline CDR1 DFQATT, CDR2 SNEGSKA (reference sequence). The CDR3 extends over 11 amino acids. V shed 0 bases and J shed 8 bases, with 7 bases lying between them. The CDR3 spells CSARDPGGYTF. CDR3 nucleotide sequence: TGCAGTGCTAGAGATCCGGGAGGCTACACCTTC.